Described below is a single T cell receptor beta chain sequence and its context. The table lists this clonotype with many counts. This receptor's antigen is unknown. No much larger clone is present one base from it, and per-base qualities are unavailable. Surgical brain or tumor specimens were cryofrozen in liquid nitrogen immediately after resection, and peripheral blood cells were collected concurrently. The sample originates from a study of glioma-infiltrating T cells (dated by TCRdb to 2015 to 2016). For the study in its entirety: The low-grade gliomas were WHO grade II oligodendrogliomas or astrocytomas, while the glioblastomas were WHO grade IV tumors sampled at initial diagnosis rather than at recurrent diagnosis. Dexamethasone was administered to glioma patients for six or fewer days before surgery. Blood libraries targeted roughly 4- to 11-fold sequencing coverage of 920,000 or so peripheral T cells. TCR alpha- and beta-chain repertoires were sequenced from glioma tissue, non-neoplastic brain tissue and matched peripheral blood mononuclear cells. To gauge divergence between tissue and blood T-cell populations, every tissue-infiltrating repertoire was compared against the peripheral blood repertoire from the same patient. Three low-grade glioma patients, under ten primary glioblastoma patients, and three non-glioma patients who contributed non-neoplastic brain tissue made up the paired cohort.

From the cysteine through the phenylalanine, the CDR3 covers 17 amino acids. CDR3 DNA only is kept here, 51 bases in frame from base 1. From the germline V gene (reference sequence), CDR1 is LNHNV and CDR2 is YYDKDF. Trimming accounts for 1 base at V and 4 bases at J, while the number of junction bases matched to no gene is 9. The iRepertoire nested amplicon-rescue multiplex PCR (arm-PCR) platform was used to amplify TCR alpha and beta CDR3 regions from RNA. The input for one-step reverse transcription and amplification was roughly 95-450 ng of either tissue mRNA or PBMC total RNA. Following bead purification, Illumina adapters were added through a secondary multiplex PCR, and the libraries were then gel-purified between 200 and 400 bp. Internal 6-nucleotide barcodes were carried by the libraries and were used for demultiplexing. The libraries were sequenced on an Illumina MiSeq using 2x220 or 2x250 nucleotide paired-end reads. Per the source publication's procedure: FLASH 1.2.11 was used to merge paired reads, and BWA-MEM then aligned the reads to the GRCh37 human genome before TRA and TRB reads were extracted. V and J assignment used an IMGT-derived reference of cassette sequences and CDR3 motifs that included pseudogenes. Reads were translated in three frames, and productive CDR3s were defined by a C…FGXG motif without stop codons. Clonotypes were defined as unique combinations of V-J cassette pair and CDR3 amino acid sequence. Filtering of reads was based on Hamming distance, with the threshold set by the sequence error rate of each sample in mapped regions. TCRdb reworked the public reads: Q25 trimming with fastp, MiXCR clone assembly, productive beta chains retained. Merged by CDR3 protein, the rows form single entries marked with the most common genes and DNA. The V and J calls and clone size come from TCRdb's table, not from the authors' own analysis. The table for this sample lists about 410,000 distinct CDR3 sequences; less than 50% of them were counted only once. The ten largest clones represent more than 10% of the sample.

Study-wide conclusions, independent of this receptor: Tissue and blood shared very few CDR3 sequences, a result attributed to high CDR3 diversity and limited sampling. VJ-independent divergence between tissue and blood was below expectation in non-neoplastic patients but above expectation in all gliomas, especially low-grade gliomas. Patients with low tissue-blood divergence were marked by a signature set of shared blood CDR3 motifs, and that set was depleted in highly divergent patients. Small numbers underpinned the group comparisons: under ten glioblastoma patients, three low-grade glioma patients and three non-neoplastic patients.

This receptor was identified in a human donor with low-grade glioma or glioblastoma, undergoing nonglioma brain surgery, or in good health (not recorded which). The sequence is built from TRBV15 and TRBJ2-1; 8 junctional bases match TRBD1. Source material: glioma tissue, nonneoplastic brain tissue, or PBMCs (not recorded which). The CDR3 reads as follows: CATSRGLGQGAYNEQFF. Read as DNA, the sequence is TGTGCCACCAGCAGAGGTCTAGGACAGGGAGCATACAATGAGCAGTTCTTC.